This T cell receptor beta chain was observed in a study of shared clonotypes between healthy human individuals. About the study: The donors, a couple of women and a few men, were aged 18 to 49. Study-wide points: Tissues were not sampled, only blood, and their repertoires likely differ. Clonotype sharing among donors was expected to depend on sequencing depth.

Unsorted PBMC DNA sequencing spanned ten immunoSEQ deep assay plates. The protocol was immunoSEQ multiplex PCR, while the TCRdb copy is restricted to in-frame clones and leaves out a portion. This sample has 400,000 to 600,000 clones, with 70% to 80% found just once. As for this clone: Its specificity is unknown.

This clonotype was sampled from a middle-aged woman in good health. Some clones in this sample may be carry-over from other donors' samples. Sequences were obtained from PBMCs.

In nucleotides, the CDR3 is TGTGCCAGCAGCTCCTCGTTTGGACAAGGGTACGAGCAGTACTTC. This codes for CASSSSFGQGYEQYF. The V call is TRBV7-2, the J call TRBJ2-7; D might be TRBD1 (5 bases). The CDR3 is 15 residues long. Germline V CDR1 and CDR2: SGHTA, FQGNSA. V gave up 4 bases and J gave up 4 bases, with 17 bases separating them.